Reported below is one T cell receptor beta chain. The sample comes from a study of blood T cell repertoires in COVID-19. At the level of the study: Samples of COVID-19 (acute and convalescent) were obtained from the United States, Italy and Spain.

Some clones are missing from TCRdb's copy, which holds only in-frame ones; the method was immunoSEQ multiplex PCR. Among 250,000 to 300,000 clones listed, around 90% were seen once. Enrolled through a virtual design, the participants were between 18 and 89 years of age and came from about two dozen US areas. This CDR3 spans 14 amino acids. Germline-derived CDR1 and CDR2 are LNHDA and SQIVND (reference sequence). V was trimmed by 6 bases and J by 5 bases, leaving 16 bases between them. This TCR derives from a woman in her forties with acute COVID-19. Sequencing input: PBMCs or T cells enriched from blood (not recorded which). This chain joins TRBV19 and TRBJ1-1; D perhaps matches TRBD1 (6 bases). In DNA form, the CDR3 reads TGTGCCAGTAGCCGACGAGGGGGAGGGACTGAAGCTTTCTTT. Translating it yields CASSRRGGGTEAFF.